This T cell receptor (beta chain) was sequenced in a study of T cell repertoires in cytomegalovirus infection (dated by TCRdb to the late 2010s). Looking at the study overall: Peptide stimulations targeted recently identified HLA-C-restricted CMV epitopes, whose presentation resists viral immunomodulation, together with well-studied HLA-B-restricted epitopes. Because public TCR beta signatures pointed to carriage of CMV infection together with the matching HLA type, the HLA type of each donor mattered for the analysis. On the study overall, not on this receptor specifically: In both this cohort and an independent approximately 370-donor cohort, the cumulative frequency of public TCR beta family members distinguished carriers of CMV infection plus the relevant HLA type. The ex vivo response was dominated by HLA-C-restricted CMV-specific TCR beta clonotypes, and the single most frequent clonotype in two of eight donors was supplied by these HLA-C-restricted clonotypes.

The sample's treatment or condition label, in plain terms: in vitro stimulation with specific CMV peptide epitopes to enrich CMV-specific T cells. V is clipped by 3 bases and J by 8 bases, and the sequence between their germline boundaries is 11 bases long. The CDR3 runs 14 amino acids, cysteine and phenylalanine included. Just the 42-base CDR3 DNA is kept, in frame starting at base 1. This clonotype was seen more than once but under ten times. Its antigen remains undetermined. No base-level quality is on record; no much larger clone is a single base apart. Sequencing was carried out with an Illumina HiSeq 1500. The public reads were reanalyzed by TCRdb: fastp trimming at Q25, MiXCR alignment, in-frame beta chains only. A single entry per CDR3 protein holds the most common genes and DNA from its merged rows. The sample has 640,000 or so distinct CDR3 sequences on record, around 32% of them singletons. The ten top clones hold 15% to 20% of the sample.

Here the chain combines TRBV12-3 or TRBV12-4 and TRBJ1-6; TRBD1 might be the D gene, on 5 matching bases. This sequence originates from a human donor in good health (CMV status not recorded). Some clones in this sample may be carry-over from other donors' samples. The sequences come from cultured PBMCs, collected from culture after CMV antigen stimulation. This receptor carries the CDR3 CASSFGRVDSPLHF. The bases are TGTGCCAGCAGTTTTGGCAGGGTAGATTCACCCCTCCACTTT.